The next 25 T cell receptor beta chains were all read from a single sample in a study of control samples from healthy donors and cancer patients (dated by TCRdb to 2018 to 2020). Libraries were built with the immunoSEQ multiplex PCR assay. Held by TCRdb, this immuneACCESS table contains in-frame sequences only and omits some clones. Under half of the omission traces to an unresolved V gene where checked; the cause of the rest is unknown. Across this sample there are about 14,000 clones, with around three quarters seen only once. About a sixth of the sample comes from the top ten. The sample comprised formalin-fixed, paraffin-embedded tissue. Receptors originate from a female donor with lung cancer.

The chain carries TRBV19 and TRBJ2-1; 10 nucleotides line up with TRBD2. The V gene end was trimmed by 5 bases and the J gene end by 4 bases; junction bases not matched to a gene: 5. This CDR3 region has 15 residues. The germline V gene encodes CDR1 LNHDA and CDR2 SQIVND (reference sequence). CDR3 in DNA: TGTGCCAGTAGTGGACTAGCGGACCCTTACAATGAGCAGTTCTTC. Protein product: CASSGLADPYNEQFF.

This rearrangement joins TRBV25-1 to TRBJ1-1; D remains ambiguous. Germline V CDR1 and CDR2: MGHDK, SYGVNS. This CDR3 spans 13 amino acids. Trimming shortened V by 2 bases and J by 4 bases, and 8 bases separated the two germline ends. The CDR3 is CASSERVGTEAFF. The CDR3 DNA is TGTGCCAGCAGTGAACGGGTGGGCACTGAAGCTTTCTTT.

This clone has just one count. The CDR3 here is CASSPDNEQFF. The CDR3 DNA sequence: TGTGCCAGCAGCCCGGACAATGAGCAGTTCTTC. The gene calls are TRBV14 and TRBJ2-1; no firm D call. V lost 4 bases, J lost 5 bases, and 3 bases lay in between. Germline V gene sequence: CDR1 SGHDN, CDR2 FVKESK. CDR3 size: 11 residues. The whole variable domain, remainder taken from reference TRBV14 and TRBJ2-1, is EAGVTQFPSHSVIEKGQTVTLRCDPISGHDNLYWYRRVMGKEIKFLLHFVKESKQDESGMPNNRFLAERTGGTYSTLKVQPAELEDSGVYFCASSPDNEQFFGPGTRLTVL.

The V gene is TRBV18, the J gene TRBJ2-3; 14 bases match TRBD2. Per the germline V gene, CDR1 is KGHSH and CDR2 is LQKENI. V trimming: 3 bases; J trimming: 5 bases; junction bases outside the gene matches: 4. This CDR3 comprises 16 residues. Here the CDR3 DNA reads TGTGCCAGCTCACCCCCGGGACTAGCGGGGGAAGATACGCAGTATTTT. This sequence encodes CASSPPGLAGEDTQYF.

The rearrangement uses TRBV11-2 and TRBJ1-2; unclear D gene. The CDR3 is 12 residues long. The V gene's germline CDR1 is SGHAT and CDR2 FQNNGV. Deletions cut 0 bases from V and 8 bases from J, with 7 bases between. DNA of the CDR3: TGTGCCAGCAGCTTAGAGGCTGGGGGCTACACCTTC. It encodes CASSLEAGGYTF.

This clone was found a few times. The chain is built from TRBV6-6 and TRBJ1-2, with a possible D match to TRBD1 (6 bases). CDR1 MNHNY and CDR2 SVGAGI come from the germline V gene (reference sequence). The ends were cut back, 7 bases at V and 8 bases at J, with 14 bases in the middle. This CDR3 has 12 residues. The CDR3 loop reads CASTAGDVGYTF. DNA of the CDR3: TGTGCCAGCACGGCAGGGGATGTCGGCTACACCTTC.

The chain joins TRBV12-3 or TRBV12-4 to TRBJ2-4, with a possible D match to TRBD2 (6 bases). The CDR3 has 13 amino acids. V lost 3 bases, J lost 6 bases, and 9 bases lay in between. The CDR3 loop reads CASSFLGGNIQYF. In DNA, the CDR3 is TGTGCCAGCAGTTTTTTGGGGGGAAACATTCAGTACTTC.

This chain connects TRBV14 to TRBJ2-3; 7 bases line up with TRBD1. Germline lookup yields CDR1 SGHDN and CDR2 FVKESK. This CDR3 has 12 residues. V dropped 4 bases and J dropped 10; count of bases not matched to a gene: 5. The CDR3, as DNA: TGTGCCAGCAGCCCGGACAGGTTAGCGCAGTATTTT. It is translated as CASSPDRLAQYF.

The chain combines TRBV6-5 with TRBJ2-7, with D uncertain. V was pared by 6 bases and J by 6 bases, with 12 bases between. Germline V gene data show CDR1 as MNHEY and CDR2 as SVGAGI. This CDR3 spans 12 amino acids. The CDR3 sequence is CASSQGSGEQYF. Here the CDR3 DNA reads TGTGCCAGCAGCCAAGGGTCTGGCGAGCAGTACTTC.

V and J are TRBV15 and TRBJ2-1, with 7 bases that match TRBD2. The CDR3 totals 15 residues. Trimming at V came to 0 bases and at J to 3 bases, leaving 2 bases not matched to a gene. CDR1 is LNHNV and CDR2 is YYDKDF in the germline V gene (reference sequence). CDR3 nucleotides: TGTGCCACCAGCAGAGAGAGCGGGGTCTACAATGAGCAGTTCTTC. Residues: CATSRESGVYNEQFF.

The gene calls are TRBV6-4 and TRBJ1-5; 7 nucleotides agree with TRBD1. Germline V gene data show CDR1 as MRHNA and CDR2 as SNTAGT. V trimming: 4 bases; J trimming: 5 bases; junction bases outside the gene matches: 8. The CDR3 loop spans 15 amino acids. The chain's CDR3 is CASSGPNRGHQPQHF. CDR3 DNA: TGTGCCAGCAGTGGCCCCAACAGGGGACATCAGCCCCAGCATTTT.

The chain carries TRBV9 and TRBJ2-7, with D hard to call. Germline assignment: CDR1 SGDLS and CDR2 YYNGEE. V was shortened by 4 bases and J by 5 bases, with 16 bases between the two germline ends. This CDR3 is built from 14 residues. CDR3 protein: CASSTMPGANEQYF. The DNA of the CDR3 is TGTGCCAGCAGCACCATGCCGGGCGCCAACGAGCAGTACTTC.

This rearrangement joins TRBV15 to TRBJ1-5, with D uncertain. Germline CDR1 LNHNV, CDR2 YYDKDF (reference sequence). This CDR3 contains 14 residues. The V end lost 4 bases, the J end lost 3 bases, and 10 bases lay between the germline ends. CDR3 DNA: TGTGCCACCAGCACTGGGTTGAACAATCAGCCCCAGCATTTT. Translated, it gives CATSTGLNNQPQHF.

This clone was seen more than once but under ten times. This chain uses TRBV7-2 with TRBJ2-3; 7 bases map to TRBD2. V was clipped by 3 bases and J by 5 bases; unmatched bases: 5. The CDR3 loop spans 14 amino acids. CDR1 and CDR2 from the germline V gene are SGHTA and FQGNSA. The CDR3 sequence: CASSFGGMVDTQYF. The CDR3 coding sequence is TGTGCCAGCAGCTTCGGGGGGATGGTAGATACGCAGTATTTT.

The rearrangement uses TRBV5-4 and TRBJ2-7; 11 bases fit TRBD1. The CDR3 length is 15 residues. Germline CDR1 is SGHNT and CDR2 is YYREEE (reference sequence). The ends lost 2 bases at V and 5 bases at J; junction bases unmatched: 6. The CDR3 nucleotides are TGTGCCAGCAGCTTCCGGGACAGGGGGATCGACGAGCAGTACTTC. Amino acid sequence: CASSFRDRGIDEQYF.

The CDR3 bases are TGTGCCAGCAGTGAAGGGCAGGGGGAAACCGGGGAGCTGTTTTTT. Translated: CASSEGQGETGELFF. This chain links TRBV6-4 with TRBJ2-2; 7 nucleotides match TRBD1. The CDR3 contains 15 residues. V shed 3 bases and J 5 bases; nucleotides not matched to a gene: 6. From germline, CDR1 is MRHNA and CDR2 SNTAGT.

A note on this clone: Being one base from a much bigger clone, this may be a read error. V gene TRBV9 combines with J gene TRBJ1-2; D not resolved. V lost 0 bases and J 6 bases, leaving 9 bases between the germline ends. The germline V gene encodes CDR1 SGDLS and CDR2 YYNGEE. The CDR3 loop spans 13 amino acids. The CDR3 nucleotides are TGTGCCAGCAGCGTAGAGAAGATTCATGGCTACACCTTC. It is translated as CASSVEKIHGYTF.

The chain combines TRBV7-8 with TRBJ1-5, with 7 bases matching TRBD1. Looked up from germline, CDR1 is SGHVS and CDR2 is FQNEAQ. The CDR3 has 14 amino acids. V lost 7 bases, J lost 3 bases, and 6 bases stayed unmatched. The CDR3 DNA follows: TGTGCCAGCACTCCGCAGGGGGACAATCAGCCCCAGCATTTT. This gives the protein CASTPQGDNQPQHF.

This clone occurred a few times. The V gene is TRBV5-5, the J gene TRBJ1-2; tentative D call: TRBD1 (6 bases). The CDR3 sequence is 14 residues long. V lost 1 base, J lost 2 bases, and 9 bases lay in between. The germline CDR1 and CDR2 sequences are SGHKS and YYEKEE (reference sequence). The CDR3 bases are TGTGCCAGCAGCTTGCAGACAGGAAACTATGGCTACACCTTC. This codes for CASSLQTGNYGYTF.

The chain has TRBV6-2 or TRBV6-3 and TRBJ2-7; 10 positions agree with TRBD2. There are 14 residues in the CDR3. The V gene end was trimmed by 2 bases and the J gene end by 7 bases; junction bases not matched to a gene: 5. Germline assignment: CDR1 MNHEY and CDR2 SVGEGT. The CDR3 coding sequence is TGTGCCAGCAGTTACCTAGCGGGAGCGAGGGAGCAGTACTTC. Encoded protein: CASSYLAGAREQYF.

V usage is TRBV9 and J usage is TRBJ2-4, with TRBD2 matching over 8 bases. The trim removed 4 bases at V and 1 base at J, leaving 7 bases unmatched. This CDR3 contains 16 residues. The germline CDR1 and CDR2 sequences are SGDLS and YYNGEE. The CDR3 sequence is CASSPPGGAAKNIQYF. CDR3 nucleotide sequence: TGTGCCAGCAGCCCCCCGGGGGGGGCGGCCAAAAACATTCAGTACTTC.

The chain employs TRBV10-3 and TRBJ1-1; no definite D call. CDR1 and CDR2 (germline): ENHRY, SYGVKD. The CDR3 has 11 amino acids. V lost 11 bases and J 1 base, leaving 8 bases between the germline ends. The CDR3 protein is CACVANTEAFF. As DNA, the CDR3 is TGTGCCTGTGTGGCGAACACTGAAGCTTTCTTT.

The sample holds one count of this clone. V and J are TRBV11-1 and TRBJ2-2; D is uncertain. V gave up 6 bases and J gave up 3 bases, with 5 bases separating them. Germline loops: CDR1 SGHAT, CDR2 FQDESV (reference sequence). There are 12 residues in the CDR3. The CDR3 reads CASRKYTGELFF. For the CDR3, the DNA is TGTGCCAGCAGAAAGTACACCGGGGAGCTGTTTTTT.

The chain has TRBV5-1 and TRBJ2-5; 9 bases line up with TRBD1. V was pared by 5 bases and J by 5 bases, with 4 bases of the junction left unmatched. Germline assignment: CDR1 SGHRS and CDR2 YFSETQ. CDR3 length equals 13 residues. CDR3 protein: CASRIQGAETQYF. In nucleotides, the CDR3 is TGCGCCAGCAGAATACAGGGGGCCGAGACCCAGTACTTC.

V gene TRBV7-2 combines with J gene TRBJ2-2; 7 bases agree with TRBD1. Losses at the gene ends were 5 bases for V and 5 bases for J; bases not matched to a gene: 2. Germline-derived CDR1 and CDR2 are SGHTA and FQGNSA. The length of the CDR3 is 13 residues. The CDR3 reads CASSHRGTGELFF. CDR3 nucleotides: TGTGCCAGCAGCCACAGGGGAACCGGGGAGCTGTTTTTT.